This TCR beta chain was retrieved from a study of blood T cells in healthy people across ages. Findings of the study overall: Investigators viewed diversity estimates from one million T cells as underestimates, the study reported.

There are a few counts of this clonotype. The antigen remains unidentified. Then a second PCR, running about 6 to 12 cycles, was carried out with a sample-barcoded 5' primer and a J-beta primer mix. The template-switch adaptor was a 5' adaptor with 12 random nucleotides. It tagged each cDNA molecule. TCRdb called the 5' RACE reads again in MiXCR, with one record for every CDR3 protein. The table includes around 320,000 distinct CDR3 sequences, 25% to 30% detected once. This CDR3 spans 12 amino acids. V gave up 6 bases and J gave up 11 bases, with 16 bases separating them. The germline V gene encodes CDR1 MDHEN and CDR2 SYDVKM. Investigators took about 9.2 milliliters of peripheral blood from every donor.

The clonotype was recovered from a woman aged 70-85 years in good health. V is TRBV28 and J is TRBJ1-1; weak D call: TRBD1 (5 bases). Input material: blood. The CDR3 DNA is TGTGCCAGCAGCTCATCCGGGGGTTGGGCTTTCTTT. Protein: CASSSSGGWAFF.